The sequence of this T cell receptor (beta chain) was determined in a study of blood T cells in healthy people across ages. About the study: Capture via template switching afforded approximately one barcoded beta molecule per two T cells. The study's findings and limits: Estimated diversity that came from one million T cells was considered an underestimate. A greater number of naive CD4+ cells and higher diversity distinguished long-lived donors from aged donors.

Primed by a sample-barcoded 5' primer and a J-beta primer mix, a second PCR proceeded for about 6 to 11 cycles. Using its own MiXCR run on the 5' RACE reads, TCRdb lists one record per CDR3 protein. The sample shows hundreds of thousands of distinct CDR3 sequences, around 38% of them seen only once. The total RNA that was extracted per sample amounted to at least 5 micrograms. Concerning this clonotype: The antigen is undetermined.

Germline CDR1 reads SGHRS; CDR2 reads YFSETQ. The CDR3 has 15 amino acids. The trim removed 6 bases at V and 3 bases at J, leaving 9 bases unmatched. Sequenced material: blood. The chain couples TRBV5-1 to TRBJ2-3, with 8 bases identical to TRBD2. The TCR sequence derives from an elderly man in good health. The CDR3 is CASTRGGAQTDTQYF. The CDR3 nucleotides read TGCGCCAGCACCCGGGGGGGGGCGCAAACAGATACGCAGTATTTT.